This TCR beta chain was recorded in a study of shared clonotypes between healthy human individuals. Regarding this clone: Antigen unknown.

Findings of the study overall: Among donors, the sharing of clonotypes was expected to be influenced by sequencing depth.

Around 31,000 T cell genomes, or approximately 0.3 ug DNA, went into unsorted PBMC replicate PCRs. Profiling relied on immunoSEQ multiplex PCR, and the TCRdb table lists in-frame clones only, not all of them. The sample includes approximately 510,000 clones, less than 85% of them seen just once. The material sequenced was PBMCs. The source of this sequence is a middle-aged woman in good health. Some clones in this sample may be carry-over from other donors' samples.

CDR3 residues: CSVWTSGTYEQYF. In DNA, the CDR3 is TGCAGCGTTTGGACCAGCGGTACCTACGAGCAGTACTTC. J is TRBJ2-7 and V is TRBV29-1, with D possibly TRBD2 on 5 matching bases. The V and J ends lost 5 bases and 2 bases respectively, with 13 bases between them. This CDR3 is built from 13 residues. Germline CDR1 and CDR2: SQVTM and ANQGSEA.